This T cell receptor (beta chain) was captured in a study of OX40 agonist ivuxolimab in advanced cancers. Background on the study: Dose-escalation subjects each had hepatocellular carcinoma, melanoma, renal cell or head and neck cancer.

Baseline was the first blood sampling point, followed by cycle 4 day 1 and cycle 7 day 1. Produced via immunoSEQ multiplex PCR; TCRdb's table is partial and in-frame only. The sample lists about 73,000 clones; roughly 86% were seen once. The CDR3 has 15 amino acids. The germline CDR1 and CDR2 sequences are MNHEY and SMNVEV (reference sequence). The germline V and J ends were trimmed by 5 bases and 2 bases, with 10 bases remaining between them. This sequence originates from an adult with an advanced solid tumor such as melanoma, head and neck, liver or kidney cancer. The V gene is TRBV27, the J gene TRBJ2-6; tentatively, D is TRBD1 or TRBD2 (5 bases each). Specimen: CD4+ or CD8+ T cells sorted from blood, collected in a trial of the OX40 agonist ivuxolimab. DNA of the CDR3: TGTGCCAGCAGTCTTCGGGGCGCTGGGGCCAACGTCCTGACTTTC. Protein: CASSLRGAGANVLTF.